This T cell receptor beta chain was sequenced for a study of response to subunit inactivated influenza vaccine. The germline CDR1 and CDR2 sequences are MNHNS and SASEGT. Trimming left V 7 bases short and J 6 bases short, with 16 bases between. The CDR3 runs 14 residues. This clonotype was observed a few times. TCRdb used MiXCR to reprocess the RT-PCR reads, holding one entry per CDR3 protein. The table shows around 250,000 distinct CDR3 sequences, with over 9% occurring only once. Sequencing was performed on non-naive T cells sorted from PBMCs, taken roughly 15 days before vaccination. The rearrangement joins TRBV6-1 to TRBJ2-1; either TRBD1 or TRBD2 may fit D (5 bases each). The receptor was isolated from a man between 50 and 59 years old who received an inactivated influenza vaccine. Here the CDR3 DNA reads TGTGCCAGCACTCCCGCCGGGGCTCCCAATGAGCAGTTCTTC. Its protein product is CASTPAGAPNEQFF.